These 15 T cell receptor beta chains came from one sample sequenced in a study of T cell clonality in common variable immunodeficiency. Antigens for these TCRs are unknown. The data were produced by immunoSEQ multiplex PCR, yet TCRdb's version contains in-frame clones alone and is incomplete. The sample contains 25,000 or so clones, none of them singletons. General study results and limits: In common variable immunodeficiency, TCR beta chains reportedly carried fewer deletions and N-nucleotide insertions.

Sequenced input: peripheral blood mononuclear cells. The receptors originated from a human donor with common variable immunodeficiency.

This clone was detected many times. Other DNA sequences within the sample encode an identical CDR3. The CDR3 loop is CASTQQETNEQFF. CDR3 DNA (partial): TGTGCCAGCACCCAACAGGAAACCAATGAG. This chain uses TRBV7-9 with TRBJ2-1; possibly TRBD1 for D (5 bases). The read stops 3 residues short of the end of the CDR3; the missing end is completed from the germline J gene. This CDR3 is built from 13 residues. Trimming took 7 bases from V and 6 from J, leaving 13 bases between them. From germline, CDR1 is SEHNR and CDR2 FQNEAQ (reference sequence).

This clone occurred a few times. The read ends 3 residues early relative to the CDR3; the germline J gene fills the gap. V usage is TRBV18 and J usage is TRBJ2-1, with a weak D call TRBD1 (6 bases). V was pared by 2 bases and J by 7 bases, with 15 bases between. CDR1 KGHSH and CDR2 LQKENI come from the germline V gene. The CDR3 sequence is 15 residues long. The CDR3 DNA, read in part, is TGTGCCAGCTCACCAGGGAGACAGGTGAGGAATGAG. It encodes CASSPGRQVRNE. The whole CDR3 region reads CASSPGRQVRNEQFF.

In this sample, this clone turned up a few times. The read stops 3 residues short of the end of the CDR3; the missing end is completed from the germline J gene. V usage is TRBV2 and J usage is TRBJ1-2; D unclear. Germline assignment: CDR1 SNHLY and CDR2 FYNNEI. CDR3 size: 15 residues. V was clipped by 0 bases and J by 2 bases, with 10 bases between them. Here the CDR3 reads CASSEALIVNYGYTF. CDR3 DNA, as far as it was read: TGTGCCAGCAGTGAAGCGCTCATAGTCAACTATGGC.

In this sample, this clone turned up many times. The CDR3 end lies 3 residues beyond the end of the read and is filled in from the germline J gene. This sequence joins TRBV20-1 and TRBJ2-2; 7 bases line up with TRBD1. The germline V gene encodes CDR1 DFQATT and CDR2 SNEGSKA (reference sequence). The CDR3 contains 14 residues. V was clipped by 7 bases and J by 1 base; unmatched bases: 6. The sequenced CDR3 bases are TGCAGTGTACAGAGACAGGGGAACACCGGGGAG. Its translation: CSVQRQGNTGE. The whole CDR3 sequence reads CSVQRQGNTGELFF.

The sample holds many counts of this clone. Sequencing ends 3 residues short of the CDR3 end; the germline J gene provides the rest. This chain uses TRBV6-2 or TRBV6-3 with TRBJ1-2; D may be TRBD1 (5 bases). Germline CDR1 reads MNHEY; CDR2 reads SVGEGT. The CDR3 totals 17 residues. Trimming cost V 1 base and J 4 bases, with 19 bases left between them. The DNA read from the CDR3 is TGTGCCAGCAGTTACTGGGGGGAAAAGGTTTCCATCTATGGC. Translation: CASSYWGEKVSIYG. The entire CDR3 protein is CASSYWGEKVSIYGYTF.

With respect to this clone: From the germline J gene comes the end of the CDR3, since the read stops 3 residues before it. Other DNA sequences from this sample encode an identical CDR3 as well. The chain carries TRBV7-6 and TRBJ2-7; D unresolved. Germline CDR1 SGHVS, CDR2 FNYEAQ. This CDR3 has 13 residues. Trimming stripped 1 base from V and 6 bases from J, with 10 bases between. The CDR3 sequence is CASSLGERSEQYF. Partial CDR3 DNA: TGTGCCAGCAGCTTAGGCGAACGGTCCGAG. The full variable domain, its missing parts supplied by reference TRBV7-6 and TRBJ2-7, is GAGVSQSPRYKVTKRGQDVALRCDPISGHVSLYWYRQALGQGPEFLTYFNYEAQQDKSGLPNDRFSAERPEGSISTLTIQRTEQRDSAMYRCASSLGERSEQYFGPGTRLTVT.

This clone was detected only a few times. The read ends 3 residues early relative to the CDR3; the germline J gene fills the gap. The V and J genes are TRBV19 and TRBJ2-3; 10 nucleotides align to TRBD2. The CDR3 runs to 15 residues. With V trimmed by 5 bases and J by 2 bases, 4 bases remained unmatched. CDR1 LNHDA and CDR2 SQIVND come from the germline V gene (reference sequence). The chain's CDR3 is CASSLGLAHTDTQYF. Incomplete CDR3 DNA: TGTGCCAGTAGTCTGGGACTAGCGCACACAGATACG.

This clone was seen ten or more times. From the germline J gene comes the end of the CDR3, since the read stops 3 residues before it. The chain employs TRBV7-9 and TRBJ2-7; D is possibly TRBD1 (6 bases). The CDR3 extends over 13 amino acids. Trimming shortened V by 2 bases and J by 3 bases, and 8 bases separated the two germline ends. Germline lookup yields CDR1 SEHNR and CDR2 FQNEAQ (reference sequence). This CDR3 reads CASSLKDSYEQYF. The covered CDR3 bases are TGTGCCAGCAGCTTAAAGGACAGCTACGAG.

This clone was counted a few times. The CDR3 is cut off 3 residues early in the read; its end comes from the germline J gene. The rearrangement uses TRBV2 and TRBJ2-7; perhaps TRBD1 as D (6 bases). V was trimmed by 5 bases and J by 5 bases, leaving 13 bases between them. Germline V gene data show CDR1 as SNHLY and CDR2 as FYNNEI. There are 13 residues in the CDR3. The part of the CDR3 DNA that was read is TGTGCCAGCAGTACGGGGACACACCACGAG. As protein: CASSTGTHHE. The CDR3 reads in full as CASSTGTHHEQYF.

As for this clone: The DNA ends 3 residues before the CDR3 does, and the rest of the CDR3 is filled in from the germline J gene. This chain joins TRBV5-1 and TRBJ2-7; TRBD1 aligns across 9 bases. The CDR3 extends over 15 amino acids. Germline V CDR1 and CDR2: SGHRS, YFSETQ. J lost 2 bases, V lost 6 bases, and 9 bases had no gene match. The CDR3: CASNAGTGSTYEQYF. The covered CDR3 bases are TGCGCCAGCAACGCCGGGACAGGGAGTACCTACGAG.

This clone was recorded at least ten times. The read stops 3 residues short of the end of the CDR3; the missing end is completed from the germline J gene. The chain uses TRBV18 and TRBJ1-2; D call uncertain. CDR3 length: 12 residues. In germline, CDR1 is KGHSH, CDR2 LQKENI. The CDR3 here is CASSPLQRSYTF. The CDR3 DNA, read in part, is TGTGCCAGCTCACCACTACAGAGAAGC.

There are many counts of this clone. Read coverage stops 3 residues before the CDR3 terminus; the germline J gene supplies the remainder. V gene TRBV19 combines with J gene TRBJ2-3; maybe TRBD2 (7 bases). Germline CDR1 reads LNHDA; CDR2 reads SQIVND (reference sequence). CDR3 length equals 13 residues. The germline V and J ends were trimmed by 8 bases and 2 bases, with 11 bases remaining between them. The sequenced CDR3 bases are TGTGCCAGTGGAGGGGGGGACACAGATACG. Encoded protein: CASGGGDTDT. The CDR3 reads in full as CASGGGDTDTQYF.

This clone was recorded many times. The read is 3 residues too short to cover the CDR3 end, so that end is filled in from the germline J gene. V usage is TRBV5-4 and J usage is TRBJ2-3; 10 bases map to TRBD1. This CDR3 is 14 amino acids long. Unmatched junction bases numbered 4, after V lost 4 bases and J lost 5 bases. CDR1 SGHNT and CDR2 YYREEE come from the germline V gene (reference sequence). The covered CDR3 bases are TGTGCCAGCAGCCCGGACAGGGGGGTAGATACG. Translation: CASSPDRGVDT. The complete CDR3 reads CASSPDRGVDTQYF.

This clone was picked up many times. Coverage ceases 3 residues before the CDR3 finishes, and the germline J gene fills in the end. The gene calls are TRBV2 and TRBJ1-4, with 9 bases fitting TRBD1. This CDR3 is built from 13 residues. Germline CDR1 is SNHLY and CDR2 is FYNNEI. V shed 9 bases and J 5 bases; nucleotides not matched to a gene: 4. This CDR3 is CARRDRANEKLFF. The DNA read from the CDR3 is TGTGCCAGAAGGGACAGGGCGAATGAAAAA.

Details on this clone: The read ends 3 residues before the CDR3 terminus; that terminus is restored from the germline J gene. The V and J genes are TRBV29-1 and TRBJ1-2, with D possibly matching TRBD1 (5 bases). Germline-derived CDR1 and CDR2 are SQVTM and ANQGSEA. Trimming stripped 3 bases from V and 6 bases from J, with 8 bases between. The CDR3 has 11 amino acids. The DNA read from the CDR3 is TGCAGCGTTGACCGGGGGAATGGC. Residues: CSVDRGNG. The entire CDR3 is CSVDRGNGYTF.